The rows below give T cell receptor beta chains drawn from one sample of a study of cytomegalovirus exposure and HLA in healthy donors. Generated by immunoSEQ multiplex PCR, the TCRdb table keeps only in-frame clones and is missing some. The data hold roughly 68,000 clones, with 75% to 90% observed a single time. The source material was PBMCs. The receptors originated from a woman in her late teens or twenties in good health and CMV-seronegative. Each CDR3 is given with its conserved first and last residue. A D gene is named only where the DNA matches it firmly. The size of a clone is reported for some rows only, either as once, few or many, or as a class for expanded clones.

clone size: -; D gene: TRBD1; J gene: TRBJ2-1; V gene: TRBV5-6; CDR3 protein: CASSWRTGDFSNEQFF; CDR3 DNA: TGTGCCAGCAGCTGGCGGACAGGGGATTTTAGCAATGAGCAGTTCTTC
clone size: -; D gene: -; J gene: TRBJ2-1; V gene: TRBV5-1; CDR3 protein: CASSTGVSGVNEQFF; CDR3 DNA: TGCGCCAGCAGCACGGGCGTTTCGGGGGTGAATGAGCAGTTCTTC
clone size: few; D gene: -; J gene: TRBJ2-7; V gene: TRBV5-1; CDR3 protein: CASSPGVARREQYF; CDR3 DNA: TGCGCCAGCAGCCCGGGGGTAGCCCGAAGGGAGCAGTACTTC
clone size: -; D gene: TRBD2; J gene: TRBJ2-5; V gene: TRBV5-1; CDR3 protein: CASSLGLASGGEETQYF; CDR3 DNA: TGCGCCAGCAGCTTGGGTTTGGCTAGCGGGGGGGAAGAGACCCAGTACTTC
clone size: -; D gene: -; J gene: TRBJ2-2; V gene: TRBV6-1; CDR3 protein: CASSETSGVSGELFF; CDR3 DNA: TGTGCCAGCAGTGAAACTAGTGGGGTTTCGGGGGAGCTGTTTTTT
clone size: -; D gene: -; J gene: TRBJ2-7; V gene: TRBV7-9; CDR3 protein: CASSLVSGPYEQYF; CDR3 DNA: TGTGCCAGCAGCTTAGTTTCAGGGCCCTACGAGCAGTACTTC
clone size: -; D gene: TRBD2; J gene: TRBJ2-1; V gene: TRBV2; CDR3 protein: CARGLAGSHEQFF; CDR3 DNA: TGTGCCAGGGGACTAGCGGGAAGTCATGAGCAGTTCTTC
clone size: -; D gene: -; J gene: TRBJ1-6; V gene: TRBV7-3; CDR3 protein: CASSLKGSYNSPLHF; CDR3 DNA: TGTGCCAGCAGCTTAAAGGGGTCCTATAATTCACCCCTCCACTTT
clone size: once; D gene: TRBD1; J gene: TRBJ2-7; V gene: TRBV11-2; CDR3 protein: CASSLGGTGFAEQYF; CDR3 DNA: TGTGCCAGCAGCTTAGGAGGGACAGGGTTCGCCGAGCAGTACTTC
clone size: -; D gene: -; J gene: TRBJ2-2; V gene: TRBV7-2; CDR3 protein: CASGGWHGTGELFF; CDR3 DNA: TGTGCCAGCGGCGGGTGGCACGGCACCGGGGAGCTGTTTTTT
clone size: -; D gene: TRBD1; J gene: TRBJ2-2; V gene: TRBV4-3; CDR3 protein: CASSLQTGSTGELFF; CDR3 DNA: TGCGCCAGCAGCCTGCAGACAGGGTCCACCGGGGAGCTGTTTTTT
clone size: -; D gene: -; J gene: TRBJ2-1; V gene: TRBV27; CDR3 protein: CASSSALGGEFF; CDR3 DNA: TGTGCCAGCAGTTCAGCACTAGGCGGGGAGTTCTTC
clone size: -; D gene: TRBD1; J gene: TRBJ2-5; V gene: TRBV25-1; CDR3 protein: CASSEGQGRGETQYF; CDR3 DNA: TGTGCCAGCAGTGAAGGACAGGGACGTGGAGAGACCCAGTACTTC
clone size: -; D gene: -; J gene: TRBJ1-4; V gene: TRBV5-1; CDR3 protein: CASSLDSLNEKLFF; CDR3 DNA: TGCGCCAGCAGCTTAGACAGCTTAAATGAAAAACTGTTTTTT
clone size: few; D gene: TRBD2; J gene: TRBJ2-7; V gene: TRBV4-3; CDR3 protein: CASSRILTSGGPSASYEQYF; CDR3 DNA: TGCGCCAGCAGCCGGATCCTGACTAGCGGGGGGCCAAGTGCATCCTACGAGCAGTACTTC
clone size: -; D gene: TRBD1; J gene: TRBJ2-7; V gene: TRBV28; CDR3 protein: CASLDRAYEQYF; CDR3 DNA: TGTGCCAGCTTAGACAGGGCCTACGAGCAGTACTTC
clone size: once; D gene: -; J gene: TRBJ2-6; V gene: TRBV10-3; CDR3 protein: CAIAGGQRLPGANVLTF; CDR3 DNA: TGTGCCATCGCGGGGGGACAGCGTCTTCCTGGGGCCAACGTCCTGACTTTC
clone size: once; D gene: -; J gene: TRBJ2-3; V gene: TRBV19; CDR3 protein: CASSSIQGTDTQYF; CDR3 DNA: TGTGCCAGTAGTAGTATACAGGGCACAGATACGCAGTATTTT
clone size: -; D gene: -; J gene: TRBJ1-1; V gene: TRBV7-8; CDR3 protein: CASSLDRGERNTEAFF; CDR3 DNA: TGTGCCAGCAGCTTAGATCGTGGGGAGAGGAACACTGAAGCTTTCTTT
clone size: -; D gene: -; J gene: TRBJ1-1; V gene: TRBV20-1; CDR3 protein: CSASSLEAFF; CDR3 DNA: TGCAGTGCCTCTAGTCTAGAAGCTTTCTTT
clone size: -; D gene: -; J gene: TRBJ1-5; V gene: TRBV6-5; CDR3 protein: CASGPGWQPQHF; CDR3 DNA: TGTGCCAGCGGCCCAGGGTGGCAGCCCCAGCATTTT
clone size: -; D gene: -; J gene: TRBJ2-1; V gene: TRBV11-2; CDR3 protein: CASSSRPFRGKIHNEQFF; CDR3 DNA: TGTGCCAGCAGCTCTCGGCCGTTTCGCGGGAAGATCCACAATGAGCAGTTCTTC
clone size: -; D gene: TRBD2; J gene: TRBJ2-3; V gene: TRBV19; CDR3 protein: CASSIGLAGVSGDTQYF; CDR3 DNA: TGTGCCAGTAGTATCGGACTAGCGGGAGTATCTGGAGATACGCAGTATTTT
clone size: -; D gene: TRBD1; J gene: TRBJ1-2; V gene: TRBV10-3; CDR3 protein: CAISPGQGRYGYTF; CDR3 DNA: TGTGCCATCAGCCCCGGACAGGGACGCTATGGCTACACCTTC
clone size: -; D gene: -; J gene: TRBJ2-1; V gene: TRBV9; CDR3 protein: CASGVGANEQFF; CDR3 DNA: TGTGCCAGCGGTGTGGGGGCGAATGAGCAGTTCTTC
clone size: -; D gene: -; J gene: TRBJ1-1; V gene: TRBV30; CDR3 protein: CAWRRRPGTGSGTEAFF; CDR3 DNA: TGTGCCTGGCGCCGCAGACCGGGGACTGGCTCGGGCACTGAAGCTTTCTTT
clone size: -; D gene: TRBD1; J gene: TRBJ2-2; V gene: TRBV10-3; CDR3 protein: CAITGQGASGELFF; CDR3 DNA: TGTGCCATTACGGGACAGGGGGCTAGCGGGGAGCTGTTTTTT
clone size: -; D gene: TRBD1; J gene: TRBJ2-7; V gene: TRBV7-9; CDR3 protein: CASSPPLGQGHEQYF; CDR3 DNA: TGTGCCAGCAGCCCCCCGTTAGGACAGGGGCACGAGCAGTACTTC
clone size: -; D gene: -; J gene: TRBJ1-2; V gene: TRBV18; CDR3 protein: CASSPSSNYGYTF; CDR3 DNA: TGTGCCAGCTCACCATCGAGTAACTATGGCTACACCTTC
clone size: -; D gene: -; J gene: TRBJ2-2; V gene: TRBV25-1; CDR3 protein: CASSLGQGWAGELFF; CDR3 DNA: TGTGCCAGCAGTCTAGGGCAGGGTTGGGCCGGGGAGCTGTTTTTT
clone size: once; D gene: -; J gene: TRBJ2-2; V gene: TRBV2; CDR3 protein: CASSRQSNTGELFF; CDR3 DNA: TGTGCCAGCAGCCGACAGTCGAACACCGGGGAGCTGTTTTTT
clone size: few; D gene: TRBD1; J gene: TRBJ1-6; V gene: TRBV27; CDR3 protein: CASSSQGAWNSPLHF; CDR3 DNA: TGTGCCAGCAGTTCCCAGGGGGCCTGGAATTCACCCCTCCACTTT